This T cell receptor (beta chain) was sequenced in a study of blood T cells in healthy people across ages. It was with a sample-barcoded 5' primer and a J-beta primer mix that a second PCR of roughly 7 to 11 cycles was run. TCRdb reprocessed the 5' RACE reads via MiXCR and lists one record per CDR3 protein. The sample includes about 970,000 distinct CDR3 sequences, just over 50% of them seen just once. Trimming cost V 4 bases and J 4 bases; bases outside gene matches: 3. The germline V gene encodes CDR1 DFQATT and CDR2 SNEGSKA (reference sequence). The CDR3 consists of 13 residues. This clonotype was recorded at least ten times. Peripheral blood from each donor was collected in a volume of approximately 10 milliliters.

The receptor's source is an older woman in good health. The rearrangement links TRBV20-1 to TRBJ2-7; the match to TRBD1 covers 11 bases. Sequencing was done on a sample of blood. The CDR3 loop is CSATRDRGYEQYF. As DNA, the CDR3 is TGCAGTGCTACTAGGGACAGGGGGTACGAGCAGTACTTC.